These T cell receptor beta chains were read from a single sample in a study of spatial heterogeneity in lung cancer. TCRdb independently ran MiXCR on the 5' RACE reads; one entry per CDR3 protein. The repertoire includes approximately 56,000 distinct CDR3 sequences, roughly 7.4% of them detected once, and over 30% sits in the top ten. Sequenced here: PBMCs, sampled at follow-up. The receptors were sampled from a female donor with early-stage non-small cell lung cancer. Each CDR3 is given with its conserved first and last residue. A D gene is named only where the DNA matches it firmly. The size of a clone is reported for some rows only, either as once, few or many, or as a class for expanded clones.

V gene: TRBV7-6
J gene: TRBJ2-5
D gene: .
clone size: few
CDR3 DNA: TGTGCCAGCAGCCCGGGACTGCGGGAGACCCAGTACTTC
CDR3 protein: CASSPGLRETQYF

V gene: TRBV9
J gene: TRBJ2-5
D gene: .
clone size: many
CDR3 DNA: TGTGCCAGCAGCGTAGACGGTACCTCCCAAGAGACCCAGTACTTC
CDR3 protein: CASSVDGTSQETQYF

V gene: TRBV4-2
J gene: TRBJ2-7
D gene: .
clone size: many
CDR3 DNA: TGTGCCAGCAGCCATCCGCTGTCTGACCGCGAGCAGTACTTC
CDR3 protein: CASSHPLSDREQYF

V gene: TRBV7-2
J gene: TRBJ1-5
D gene: .
clone size: many
CDR3 DNA: TGTGCCAGCAGCTTAGACCCCGGGGTTGGGCCCCAGCATTTT
CDR3 protein: CASSLDPGVGPQHF

V gene: TRBV7-2
J gene: TRBJ1-1
D gene: .
clone size: many
CDR3 DNA: TGTGCCAGCAGCTTATTCCGCAGCGGGGACTCTGAAGCTTTCTTT
CDR3 protein: CASSLFRSGDSEAFF

V gene: TRBV30
J gene: TRBJ1-3
D gene: .
clone size: many
CDR3 DNA: TGTGCCTGGAGTGTAGGTCTCTCTGGAAACACCATATATTTT
CDR3 protein: CAWSVGLSGNTIYF

V gene: TRBV3-1
J gene: TRBJ2-7
D gene: .
clone size: few
CDR3 DNA: TGTGCCAGCAGCCGGGGCGGTGGAGCAGGGACCTACGAGCAGTACTTC
CDR3 protein: CASSRGGGAGTYEQYF

V gene: TRBV12-5
J gene: TRBJ1-5
D gene: TRBD1
clone size: few
CDR3 DNA: TGTGCTAGTGGTTTGGGGCAGGGGGTTCAGCCCCAGCATTTT
CDR3 protein: CASGLGQGVQPQHF

V gene: TRBV4-1
J gene: TRBJ1-2
D gene: .
clone size: few
CDR3 DNA: TGCGCCAGCAGCCAAGAATGGGCAGGGAGCCCTCCCGGCTACACCTTC
CDR3 protein: CASSQEWAGSPPGYTF

V gene: TRBV18
J gene: TRBJ1-6
D gene: .
clone size: .
CDR3 DNA: TGTGTCAGCTCACCGAGACAGCCTGGAGCCTCCTATAATTCACCCCTCCACTTT
CDR3 protein: CVSSPRQPGASYNSPLHF

V gene: TRBV28
J gene: TRBJ1-5
D gene: .
clone size: many
CDR3 DNA: TGTGCCAGTACCATGGGGCTTAGCAATCAGCCCCAGCATTTT
CDR3 protein: CASTMGLSNQPQHF

V gene: TRBV29-1
J gene: TRBJ2-3
D gene: .
clone size: many
CDR3 DNA: TGCAGCCACTCAAGGGCCGGCACAGATACGCAGTATTTT
CDR3 protein: CSHSRAGTDTQYF